This T cell receptor (beta chain) was captured by sequencing in a study of monozygotic twins with inflammatory bowel disease. Findings and limits, study-wide: Added variability in patient repertoires may stem from differing immunosuppressive treatments. Repertoire similarity did not differ between concordant and discordant twins, perhaps due to limited power.

Details on this clonotype: Antigen unknown.

Per donor, less than 3 ml of blood was collected and frozen. Nested PCRs of roughly 15 and 9 cycles, two in total, were run on TCRalpha and TCRbeta cDNA. After re-calling the 5' RACE reads, TCRdb lists one entry per CDR3 protein, DNA absent. Its table records roughly 300,000 distinct CDR3 sequences. The CDR3 spans 16 residues. Germline loops: CDR1 SGHVS, CDR2 FNYEAQ. The specimen was blood. The TCR was taken from a human donor with ulcerative colitis or Crohn's disease, or a healthy co-twin of an affected twin (not recorded which). The chain has TRBV7-6 and TRBJ2-6; the D gene TCRdb calls, TRBD1, cannot be checked with no DNA. This CDR3 reads CASSSSRVVGANVLTF.